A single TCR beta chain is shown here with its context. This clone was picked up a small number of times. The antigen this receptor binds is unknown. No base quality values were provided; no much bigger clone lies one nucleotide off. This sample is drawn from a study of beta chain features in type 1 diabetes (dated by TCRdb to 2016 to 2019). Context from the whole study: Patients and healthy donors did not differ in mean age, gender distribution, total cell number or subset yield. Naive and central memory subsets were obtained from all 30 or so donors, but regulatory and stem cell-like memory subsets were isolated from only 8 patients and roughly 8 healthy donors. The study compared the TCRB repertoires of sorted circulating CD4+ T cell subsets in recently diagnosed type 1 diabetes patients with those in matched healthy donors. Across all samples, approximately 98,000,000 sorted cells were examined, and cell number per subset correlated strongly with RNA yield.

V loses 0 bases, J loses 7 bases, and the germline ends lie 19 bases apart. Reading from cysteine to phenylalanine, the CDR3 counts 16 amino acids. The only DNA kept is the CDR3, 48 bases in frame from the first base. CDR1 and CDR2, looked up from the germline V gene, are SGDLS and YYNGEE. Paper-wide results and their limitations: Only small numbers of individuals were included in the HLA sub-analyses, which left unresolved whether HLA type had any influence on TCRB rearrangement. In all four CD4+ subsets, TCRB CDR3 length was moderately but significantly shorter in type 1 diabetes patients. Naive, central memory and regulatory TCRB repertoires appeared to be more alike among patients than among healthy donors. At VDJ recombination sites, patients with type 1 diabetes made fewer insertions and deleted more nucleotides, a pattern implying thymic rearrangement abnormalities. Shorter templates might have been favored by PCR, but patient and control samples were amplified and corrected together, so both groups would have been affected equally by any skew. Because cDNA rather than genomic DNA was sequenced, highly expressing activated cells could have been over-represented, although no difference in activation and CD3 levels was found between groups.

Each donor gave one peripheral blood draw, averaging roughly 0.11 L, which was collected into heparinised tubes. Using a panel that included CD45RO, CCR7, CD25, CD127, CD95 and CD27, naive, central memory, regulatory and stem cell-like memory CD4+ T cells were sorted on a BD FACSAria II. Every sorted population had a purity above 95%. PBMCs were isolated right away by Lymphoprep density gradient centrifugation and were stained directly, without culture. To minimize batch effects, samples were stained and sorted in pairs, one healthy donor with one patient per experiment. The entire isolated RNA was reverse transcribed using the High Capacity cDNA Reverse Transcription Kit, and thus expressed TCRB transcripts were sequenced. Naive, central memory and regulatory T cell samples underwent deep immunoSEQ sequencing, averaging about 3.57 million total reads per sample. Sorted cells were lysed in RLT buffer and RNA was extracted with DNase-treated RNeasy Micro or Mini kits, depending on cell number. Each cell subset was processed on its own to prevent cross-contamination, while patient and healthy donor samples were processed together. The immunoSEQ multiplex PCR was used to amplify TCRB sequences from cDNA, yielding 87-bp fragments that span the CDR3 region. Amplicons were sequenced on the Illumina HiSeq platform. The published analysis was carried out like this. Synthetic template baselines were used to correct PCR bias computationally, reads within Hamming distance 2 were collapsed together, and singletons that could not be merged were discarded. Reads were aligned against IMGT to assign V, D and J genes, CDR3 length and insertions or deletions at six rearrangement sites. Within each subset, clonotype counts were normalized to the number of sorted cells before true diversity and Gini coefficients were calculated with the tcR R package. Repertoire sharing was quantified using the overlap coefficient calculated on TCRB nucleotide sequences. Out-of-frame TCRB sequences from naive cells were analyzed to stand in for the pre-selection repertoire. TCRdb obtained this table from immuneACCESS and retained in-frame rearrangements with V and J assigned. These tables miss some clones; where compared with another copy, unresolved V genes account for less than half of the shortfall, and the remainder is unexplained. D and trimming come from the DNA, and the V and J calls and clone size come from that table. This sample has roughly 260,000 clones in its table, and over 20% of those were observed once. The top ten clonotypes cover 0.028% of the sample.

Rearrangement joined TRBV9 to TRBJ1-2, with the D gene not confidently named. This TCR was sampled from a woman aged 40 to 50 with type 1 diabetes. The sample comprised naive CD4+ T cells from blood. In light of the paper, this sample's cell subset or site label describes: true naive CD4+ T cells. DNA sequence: TGTGCCAGCAGCGTAGCCCCATCGTCCGATCTCGGTGGCTACACCTTC. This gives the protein CASSVAPSSDLGGYTF.